Described below is a single TCR beta chain sequence and its context. The antigen remains unidentified. The CDR3 loop spans 17 amino acids. Germline loops: CDR1 SGHRS, CDR2 YFSETQ. V shed 2 bases and J shed 4 bases, with 18 bases lying between them. This sample was taken from a study of B cell selection in AIRE deficiency. Study outcomes and limitations: CDR3s were shorter in shared Treg sequences, reflecting few non-templated nucleotide insertions.

TCRdb keeps only in-frame clones here, not all; method: immunoSEQ multiplex PCR. Of about 25,000 clones in the sample, roughly 95% were seen once. Sorting defined conventional CD4 T cells as CD4+CD127+. The chain has TRBV5-1 and TRBJ2-2; D gene unclear. Sequencing was carried out using CD4+CD127+ conventional T cells sorted from PBMCs. The TCR was taken from a human donor in good health. The CDR3 DNA is TGCGCCAGCAGCTTAAACCCGGGCGTGATGGGCACCGGGGAGCTGTTTTTT. It yields the protein CASSLNPGVMGTGELFF.